Listed below are T cell receptor beta chains from one sample, sequenced in a study of cytomegalovirus exposure and HLA in healthy donors. Generated by immunoSEQ multiplex PCR, the TCRdb table keeps only in-frame clones and is missing some. This table has roughly 200,000 clones, over 75% appearing once. The sample consisted of PBMCs. The receptors derive from a woman in her forties or fifties in good health and CMV-seronegative. Both conserved end residues are part of each CDR3. The order of the fields is CDR3 DNA, CDR3 protein, V gene, J gene, D gene, clone size. A D gene is named only where the DNA matches it firmly. Rows give clone size only sometimes, using once, few, many, or a class for an expanded clone.

DNA: TGTGCCAGCATGACCCGGGACAGGGGCGGCTACACCTTC; CDR3: CASMTRDRGGYTF; V: TRBV28; J: TRBJ1-2; D: TRBD1; size: .
DNA: TGTGCCAGCAGTCTTAGCATGGGAGCGGGAGGGCCGAATGAGCAGTTCTTC; CDR3: CASSLSMGAGGPNEQFF; V: TRBV28; J: TRBJ2-1; D: TRBD2; size: .
DNA: TGTGCCAGCACCCCTATGGAGGGAGGGGAGCAGTACTTC; CDR3: CASTPMEGGEQYF; V: TRBV7-2; J: TRBJ2-7; D: TRBD2; size: .
DNA: TGTGCCAGTAGTATGGGACAGGGTCTCATTACTCACACCGGGGAGCTGTTTTTT; CDR3: CASSMGQGLITHTGELFF; V: TRBV19; J: TRBJ2-2; D: TRBD1; size: .
DNA: TGCGCCAGCAGCTTTCGGACAGGGACCTACGAGCAGTACTTC; CDR3: CASSFRTGTYEQYF; V: TRBV4-1; J: TRBJ2-7; D: TRBD1; size: .
DNA: TGCAGCGTTGTATTCTCCTACGAGCAGTACTTC; CDR3: CSVVFSYEQYF; V: TRBV29-1; J: TRBJ2-7; D: .; size: .
DNA: TGTGCCAGCAGTCCAAGGGGGTACTATGGCTACACCTTC; CDR3: CASSPRGYYGYTF; V: TRBV27; J: TRBJ1-2; D: .; size: .
DNA: TGTGCCAGCAGCTTTCTGACAGGGGCTGGAAACACCATATATTTT; CDR3: CASSFLTGAGNTIYF; V: TRBV7-2; J: TRBJ1-3; D: TRBD1; size: .
DNA: TGTGCCAGCAGTGAACTTCAAGAGACCCAGTACTTC; CDR3: CASSELQETQYF; V: TRBV6-1; J: TRBJ2-5; D: .; size: .
DNA: TGTGCCAGCAGGGGGACAAATAATCAGCCCCAGCATTTT; CDR3: CASRGTNNQPQHF; V: TRBV28; J: TRBJ1-5; D: .; size: .
DNA: TGTGCCAGCAGGCCTGGGACAGAAAACACTGAAGCTTTCTTT; CDR3: CASRPGTENTEAFF; V: TRBV6-5; J: TRBJ1-1; D: TRBD1; size: .
DNA: TGTGCCAGCAGGTCCGAAGCCGGGACAGGGACGGATGGCTACACCTTC; CDR3: CASRSEAGTGTDGYTF; V: TRBV28; J: TRBJ1-2; D: TRBD1; size: few
DNA: TGTGCCAGCAGTGATGGGAGGGGACTAAAAACGAACACTGAAGCTTTCTTT; CDR3: CASSDGRGLKTNTEAFF; V: TRBV6-1; J: TRBJ1-1; D: .; size: .
DNA: TGTGCCAGCAGTGAGGGGGGACTAGCGGGATCCTACGAGCAGTACTTC; CDR3: CASSEGGLAGSYEQYF; V: TRBV2; J: TRBJ2-7; D: TRBD2; size: .
DNA: TGTGCCAGCAGTCGTAGGGACCGGGACAGGGGATACAATCAGCCCCAGCATTTT; CDR3: CASSRRDRDRGYNQPQHF; V: TRBV28; J: TRBJ1-5; D: TRBD1; size: .
DNA: TGTGCCAGCAGCTTGGGGGGGGACGGACCCCAAGAGACCCAGTACTTC; CDR3: CASSLGGDGPQETQYF; V: TRBV5-6; J: TRBJ2-5; D: .; size: once
DNA: TGTGCCAGCAGACCTCAGACTAGCTCTGGAAACACCATATATTTT; CDR3: CASRPQTSSGNTIYF; V: TRBV28; J: TRBJ1-3; D: .; size: .
DNA: TGTGCCAGCAGTTTACCTACTTATCAGCCCCAGCATTTT; CDR3: CASSLPTYQPQHF; V: TRBV28; J: TRBJ1-5; D: .; size: .
DNA: TGTGCCAGCAGCTTAGATGCAACTAATGAAAAATTGTTTTTT; CDR3: CASSLDATNEKLFF; V: TRBV7-9; J: TRBJ1-4; D: .; size: .
DNA: TGTGCCAGCAGACGAACCGGGACTAGCGGGACTAGCTACGAGCAGTACTTC; CDR3: CASRRTGTSGTSYEQYF; V: TRBV27; J: TRBJ2-7; D: TRBD2; size: .
DNA: TGTGCCAGCAGCGTAGGTATTGCGGAGGCGAACACTGAAGCTTTCTTT; CDR3: CASSVGIAEANTEAFF; V: TRBV9; J: TRBJ1-1; D: .; size: few
DNA: TGTGCCAGCAGCAAGGACGGGAGCTCCTACAATGAGCAGTTCTTC; CDR3: CASSKDGSSYNEQFF; V: TRBV9; J: TRBJ2-1; D: .; size: once
DNA: TGTGCCAGCAGCCCAGGACTAGAGGCCCCCTACGAGCAGTACTTC; CDR3: CASSPGLEAPYEQYF; V: TRBV7-2; J: TRBJ2-7; D: TRBD2; size: .
DNA: TGCGCCAGCATACCCCAGCCCGGGACTACCCAAGAGACCCAGTACTTC; CDR3: CASIPQPGTTQETQYF; V: TRBV5-1; J: TRBJ2-5; D: TRBD2; size: .
DNA: TGTGCCAGCAGCTGGGGGACTAGCGGATTAAGCTACGAGCAGTACTTC; CDR3: CASSWGTSGLSYEQYF; V: TRBV5-6; J: TRBJ2-7; D: TRBD2; size: .
DNA: TGTGCCAGCAGCTCCGGGACAGGGGTGTACGAGCAGTACTTC; CDR3: CASSSGTGVYEQYF; V: TRBV28; J: TRBJ2-7; D: TRBD1; size: .
DNA: TGTGCCATCAGTGATGGACTAGCTGATACGCAGTATTTT; CDR3: CAISDGLADTQYF; V: TRBV10-3; J: TRBJ2-3; D: TRBD2; size: .
DNA: TGTGCCAGTGGTTCCGGGACAGGGCCTTACAATGAGCAGTTCTTC; CDR3: CASGSGTGPYNEQFF; V: TRBV19; J: TRBJ2-1; D: TRBD1; size: once
DNA: TGCAGCGCTAACTTCGACAGGGTAATATTCAATCAGCCCCAGCATTTT; CDR3: CSANFDRVIFNQPQHF; V: TRBV29-1; J: TRBJ1-5; D: TRBD1; size: once
DNA: TGTGCCAGCAGCTTAGACAGGGCAACCTACGAGCAGTACTTC; CDR3: CASSLDRATYEQYF; V: TRBV7-9; J: TRBJ2-7; D: .; size: .
DNA: TGTGCCAGTAGCGGGACTCCCGGAAGAGCCAAAAACATTCAGTACTTC; CDR3: CASSGTPGRAKNIQYF; V: TRBV19; J: TRBJ2-4; D: .; size: .
DNA: TGTGCCACCAGATGGAGCGGTTCGGGCACAGATACGCAGTATTTT; CDR3: CATRWSGSGTDTQYF; V: TRBV19; J: TRBJ2-3; D: .; size: .
DNA: TGTGCCACCAGCAGGGGCGGGCCCCTTCAGGAAAAACTGTTTTTT; CDR3: CATSRGGPLQEKLFF; V: TRBV15; J: TRBJ1-4; D: .; size: .
DNA: TGTGCCAGCAGCCCAGGGTCTGAGCAGTTCTTC; CDR3: CASSPGSEQFF; V: TRBV9; J: TRBJ2-1; D: .; size: .
DNA: TGCGCCAGCAGTGAGCCCAGCGGCGAGCAGTACTTC; CDR3: CASSEPSGEQYF; V: TRBV10-1; J: TRBJ2-7; D: .; size: .
DNA: TGCGCCAGCAGTAAGGACATTACAGGGTTTTACGAGCAGTACTTC; CDR3: CASSKDITGFYEQYF; V: TRBV5-1; J: TRBJ2-7; D: .; size: .
DNA: TGTGCCAGCAGCCCAGAGGCCCGGGGAAACATTCAGTACTTC; CDR3: CASSPEARGNIQYF; V: TRBV9; J: TRBJ2-4; D: .; size: .
DNA: TGCGCCAGCAGCTTGGGTGGGACTAGCGGGAGACCCTCCTACGAGCAGTACTTC; CDR3: CASSLGGTSGRPSYEQYF; V: TRBV5-1; J: TRBJ2-7; D: TRBD2; size: .
DNA: TGTGCCAGCAGCCAAGACCTGGGGACTAGCGGGAGGGGGGACAATGAGCAGTTCTTC; CDR3: CASSQDLGTSGRGDNEQFF; V: TRBV4-2; J: TRBJ2-1; D: TRBD2; size: .
DNA: TGTGCCAGCAGCTTAGGCGGGTCCACCGGGGAGCTGTTTTTT; CDR3: CASSLGGSTGELFF; V: TRBV11-2; J: TRBJ2-2; D: .; size: .
DNA: TGTGCCAGCAGCTTAATGAGGAGAGAGACCCAGTACTTC; CDR3: CASSLMRRETQYF; V: TRBV11-2; J: TRBJ2-5; D: .; size: few
DNA: TGTGCCAGCAGTCCGCAGGGGGCGGGGAACACTGAAGCTTTCTTT; CDR3: CASSPQGAGNTEAFF; V: TRBV28; J: TRBJ1-1; D: TRBD1; size: .
DNA: TGTGCCAGCAGCTTTGGCGGGAGCGTCTACGAGCAGTACTTC; CDR3: CASSFGGSVYEQYF; V: TRBV5-4; J: TRBJ2-7; D: TRBD2; size: .